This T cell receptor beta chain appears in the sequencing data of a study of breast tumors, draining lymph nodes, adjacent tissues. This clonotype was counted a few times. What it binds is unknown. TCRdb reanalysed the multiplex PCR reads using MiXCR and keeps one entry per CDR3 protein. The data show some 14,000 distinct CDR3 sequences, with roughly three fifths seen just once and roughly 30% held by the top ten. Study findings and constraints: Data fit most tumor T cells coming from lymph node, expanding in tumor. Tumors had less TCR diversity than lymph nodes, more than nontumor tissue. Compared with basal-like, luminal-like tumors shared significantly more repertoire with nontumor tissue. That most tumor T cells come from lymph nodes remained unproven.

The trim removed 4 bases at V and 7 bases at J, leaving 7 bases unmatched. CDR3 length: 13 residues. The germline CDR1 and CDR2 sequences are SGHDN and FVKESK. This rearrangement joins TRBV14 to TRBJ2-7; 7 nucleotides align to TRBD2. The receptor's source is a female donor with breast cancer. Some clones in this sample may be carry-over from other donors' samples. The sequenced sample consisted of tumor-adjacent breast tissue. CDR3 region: CASSPTGGTEQYF. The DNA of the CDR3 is TGTGCCAGCAGCCCGACCGGGGGGACTGAGCAGTACTTC.